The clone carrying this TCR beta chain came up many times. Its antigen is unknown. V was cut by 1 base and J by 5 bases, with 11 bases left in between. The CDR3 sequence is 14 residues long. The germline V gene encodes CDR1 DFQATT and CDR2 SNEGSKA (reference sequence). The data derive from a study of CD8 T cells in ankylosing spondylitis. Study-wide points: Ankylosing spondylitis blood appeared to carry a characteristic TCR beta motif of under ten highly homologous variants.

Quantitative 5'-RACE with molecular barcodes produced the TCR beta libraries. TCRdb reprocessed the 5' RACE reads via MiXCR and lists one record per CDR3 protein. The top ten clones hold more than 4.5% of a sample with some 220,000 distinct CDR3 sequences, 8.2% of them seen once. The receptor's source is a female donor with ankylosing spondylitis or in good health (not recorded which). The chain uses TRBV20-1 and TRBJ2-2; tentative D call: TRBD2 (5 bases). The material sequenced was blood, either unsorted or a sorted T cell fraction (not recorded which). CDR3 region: CSARAAAETGELFF. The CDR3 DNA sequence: TGCAGTGCTAGAGCGGCAGCGGAGACCGGGGAGCTGTTTTTT.